Below, 19 T cell receptor beta chains from the same sample are listed, as sequenced in a study of blood T cell repertoires in COVID-19. Some clones are missing from TCRdb's copy, which holds only in-frame ones; the method was immunoSEQ multiplex PCR. The sample has some 170,000 clones; about 86% are singletons. Sequencing input: peripheral blood. The receptors were gathered from a woman aged 70 to 79 with COVID-19, enrolled during active disease.

This chain uses TRBV5-1 with TRBJ1-2, with 7 bases aligning to TRBD1. V lost 1 base, J lost 4 bases, and 4 bases stayed unmatched. The length of the CDR3 is 14 residues. CDR1 and CDR2 (germline): SGHRS, YFSETQ. CDR3 coding DNA: TGCGCCAGCAGCTTGTCAGCAGGGGGCTATGGCTACACCTTC. Translation gives CASSLSAGGYGYTF.

This clone was detected only once. The rearrangement links TRBV6-5 to TRBJ1-6, with 7 nucleotides matching TRBD1. Trimming cost V 8 bases and J 8 bases; bases outside gene matches: 12. CDR1 is MNHEY, CDR2 SVGAGI, per germline. This CDR3 is built from 15 residues. CDR3 in DNA: TGTGCCAGCTCGGTACAGGGGACGACCGATTCACCCCTCCACTTT. This encodes CASSVQGTTDSPLHF.

The chain is built from TRBV15 and TRBJ1-2, with 8 bases aligning to TRBD1. In germline, CDR1 is LNHNV, CDR2 YYDKDF (reference sequence). V gave up 0 bases and J gave up 5 bases; unmatched junction bases: 11. The CDR3 extends over 17 amino acids. The CDR3 sequence: CATSRDRQGAHGYGYTF. The CDR3 nucleotides are TGTGCCACCAGCAGAGATCGGCAGGGGGCGCATGGTTATGGCTACACCTTC. The variable domain in full, completed from reference TRBV15 and TRBJ1-2, reads DAMVIQNPRYQVTQFGKPVTLSCSQTLNHNVMYWYQQKSSQAPKLLFHYYDKDFNNEADTPDNFQSRRPNTSFCFLDIRSPGLGDTAMYLCATSRDRQGAHGYGYTFGSGTRLTVV.

V and J are TRBV19 and TRBJ1-5; a weak D match, TRBD1 (5 bases). Germline-derived CDR1 and CDR2 are LNHDA and SQIVND (reference sequence). The CDR3 is 14 residues long. Trimming removed 11 bases at V and 6 bases at J, with 20 bases between. The CDR3 nucleotides are TGTGCCTCAAGGGGAGGGGCGTCGTCTCAGCCCCAGCATTTT. Its translation is CASRGGASSQPQHF.

J is TRBJ2-4 and V is TRBV7-2; 8 positions match TRBD1. Germline trimming cut 2 bases from V and 1 base from J; bases unmatched to any gene: 4. This CDR3 has 16 amino acids. In germline, CDR1 is SGHTA, CDR2 FQGNSA. The CDR3 here is CASSLLGQGAKNIQYF. DNA of the CDR3: TGTGCCAGCAGCTTACTAGGACAGGGCGCCAAAAACATTCAGTACTTC.

V and J are TRBV3-1 (or the pseudogene TRBV3-2) and TRBJ1-2; 12 bases are a match to TRBD1. Trimming took 0 bases from V and 1 from J; bases not matched to a gene: 12. CDR1 and CDR2 from the germline V gene are LGHDT and YNNKEL (reference sequence). The CDR3 is made up of 20 amino acids. The CDR3 reads CASSQEGPGQGANFNYGYTF. CDR3 bases: TGTGCCAGCAGCCAAGAGGGGCCGGGACAGGGGGCGAACTTTAACTATGGCTACACCTTC.

The chain is built from TRBV18 and TRBJ2-2, with 9 bases lining up with TRBD2. Losses at the gene ends were 5 bases for V and 3 bases for J; bases not matched to a gene: 4. The CDR3 totals 15 residues. Germline CDR1 is KGHSH and CDR2 is LQKENI. CDR3 sequence (DNA): TGTGCCAGCTCATATAGCGGGAGAGACACCGGGGAGCTGTTTTTT. Its translation: CASSYSGRDTGELFF.

The chain combines TRBV21-1 with TRBJ2-7; no check of the table's D call, TRBD2, against the DNA was made. TRBV21-1 is shown as a pseudogene. This CDR3 is 15 amino acids long. The CDR3 DNA sequence: TGTGCCAGCAGCAAATGGGTTGAACTAGACTACGAGCAGTACTTC. It yields the protein CASSKWVELDYEQYF.

The V call is TRBV19, the J call TRBJ1-4; no clear D gene. CDR3 length equals 16 residues. V shed 2 bases and J shed 0 bases, with 10 bases lying between them. Germline lookup yields CDR1 LNHDA and CDR2 SQIVND (reference sequence). CDR3 in DNA: TGTGCCAGTAGTATATCCATCACAACAACTAATGAAAAACTGTTTTTT. It encodes CASSISITTTNEKLFF.

The chain joins TRBV18 to TRBJ1-3, with D perhaps matching TRBD1 (6 bases). V was cut by 3 bases and J by 4 bases, with 13 bases left in between. The CDR3 extends over 15 amino acids. The germline gives CDR1 KGHSH, CDR2 LQKENI. The CDR3 loop is CASSPTGLRGNTIYF. The CDR3, as DNA: TGTGCCAGCTCACCCACAGGGCTCCGAGGAAACACCATATATTTT.

This clone occurred once. This sequence joins TRBV18 and TRBJ1-3; D is unresolved. In germline, CDR1 is KGHSH, CDR2 LQKENI. V dropped 3 bases and J dropped 2 bases, with 5 bases sitting between them. This CDR3 has 13 amino acids. The CDR3 nucleotides are TGTGCCAGCTCACCCGTCCCTGGAAACACCATATATTTT. Protein: CASSPVPGNTIYF.

CDR3 coding DNA: TGCGCCAGCAGCCTGGATACGTATGGGGCGTGGAATTCACCCCTCCACTTT. The encoded protein is CASSLDTYGAWNSPLHF. The chain joins TRBV5-1 to TRBJ1-6; the D gene is possibly TRBD1 (5 bases). V shed 4 bases and J shed 7 bases, with 21 bases lying between them. Germline V gene lookup returns CDR1 SGHRS and CDR2 YFSETQ. The CDR3 contains 17 residues.

This chain uses TRBV12-3 or TRBV12-4 with TRBJ2-1; 7 positions agree with TRBD2. V lost 11 bases and J lost 3; bases outside the gene matches: 7. CDR3 length: 13 amino acids. In DNA form, the CDR3 reads TGTGCCGTATCTAGCGGAAACTACAATGAGCAGTTCTTC. Protein sequence: CAVSSGNYNEQFF.

In its sample, this clone was seen once. The chain has TRBV30 and TRBJ2-7; a possible D gene is TRBD2 (6 bases). Germline-derived CDR1 and CDR2 are GTSNPN and SVGIG (reference sequence). The CDR3 contains 12 residues. V lost 4 bases to trimming and J lost 2 bases, with 9 bases between them. This CDR3 reads CAWTSATYEQYF. In DNA, the CDR3 is TGTGCCTGGACTAGCGCGACCTACGAGCAGTACTTC.

This chain uses TRBV19 with TRBJ2-3, with 12 positions matching TRBD2. Trimming at V came to 9 bases and at J to 2 bases, leaving 6 bases not matched to a gene. CDR3 length equals 15 residues. Germline-derived CDR1 and CDR2 are LNHDA and SQIVND (reference sequence). The CDR3 bases are TGTGCCAGCCGAAGACTAGCGGGAGCCACAGATACGCAGTATTTT. As protein: CASRRLAGATDTQYF.

This rearrangement joins TRBV28 to TRBJ2-5, with a weak D call TRBD1 (6 bases). Per germline, CDR1 MDHEN and CDR2 SYDVKM. The germline V and J ends were trimmed by 4 bases and 3 bases, with 12 bases remaining between them. The length of the CDR3 is 14 residues. This CDR3 reads CASSSPRGKETQYF. For the CDR3, the DNA is TGTGCCAGCAGTTCCCCGAGGGGGAAAGAGACCCAGTACTTC.

The genes are TRBV10-2 and TRBJ1-4; TRBD1 is a possible D gene (6 bases). Germline loops: CDR1 WSHSY, CDR2 SAAADI. Between the trimmed V and J ends, which lost 6 bases and 8 bases, there was a span of 10 bases. This CDR3 contains 12 residues. The CDR3 spells CASRGQGEKLFF. CDR3 in DNA: TGCGCCAGCAGGGGCCAGGGGGAAAAACTGTTTTTT.

The genes are TRBV28 and TRBJ2-3, with D maybe TRBD2 (5 bases). Per germline, CDR1 MDHEN and CDR2 SYDVKM. V shed 3 bases and J shed 6 bases, with 16 bases lying between them. The CDR3 extends over 15 amino acids. The CDR3 DNA reads TGTGCCAGCAGTTTTGCGTCGGGGAGAGGCGATACGCAGTATTTT. This codes for CASSFASGRGDTQYF.

V and J are TRBV28 and TRBJ2-2; tentatively, D is TRBD1 (6 bases). The CDR3 contains 14 residues. Germline values: CDR1 MDHEN, CDR2 SYDVKM. Trimming stripped 4 bases from V and 8 bases from J, with 14 bases between. The CDR3 protein is CASSWDTLKGELFF. CDR3 nucleotide sequence: TGTGCCAGCAGTTGGGACACCTTAAAGGGGGAGCTGTTTTTT.